Each of the 12 T cell receptor beta chains below was sequenced from the same sample in a study of blood T cell repertoires in COVID-19. Using immunoSEQ multiplex PCR, the repertoire was profiled, and TCRdb retains in-frame clones only, with some absent. The sample lists about 260,000 clones, roughly 90% seen once, with about 10% in the top ten. What was sequenced was peripheral blood. The source is a woman aged 25 to 39 with COVID-19, enrolled during active disease.

V gene TRBV7-3 combines with J gene TRBJ1-1; tentative D call: TRBD1 (5 bases). Germline V gives CDR1 SGHTA, CDR2 FQGTGA. V was pared by 3 bases and J by 2 bases, with 13 bases between. The CDR3 is 15 residues long. The CDR3 region has the DNA TGTGCCAGCAGCTTCGGAATTACAGGAAACACTGAAGCTTTCTTT. Amino acids: CASSFGITGNTEAFF.

The V and J genes are TRBV7-9 and TRBJ1-4; D uncertain. The CDR3 has 16 amino acids. Trimming shortened V by 5 bases and J by 8 bases, and 21 bases separated the two germline ends. Per germline, CDR1 SEHNR and CDR2 FQNEAQ (reference sequence). CDR3 DNA: TGTGCCAGCAGCACCAGTGGGCGAGAGCAGACGGAAAAACTGTTTTTT. Translating gives CASSTSGREQTEKLFF.

This rearrangement joins TRBV28 to TRBJ1-2, with 7 positions matching TRBD1. V was pared by 5 bases and J by 6 bases, with 3 bases of the junction left unmatched. Germline V CDR1 and CDR2: MDHEN, SYDVKM. The CDR3 length is 12 residues. The CDR3 DNA is TGTGCCAGCAGTGAGACAGGGAATGGCTACACCTTC. Protein sequence: CASSETGNGYTF.

The chain recombines TRBV28 with TRBJ2-7, with D tentatively TRBD1 (5 bases). There are 13 residues in the CDR3. With 5 bases removed from V and 3 bases from J, the gap between germline ends came to 11 bases. Germline CDR1 is MDHEN and CDR2 is SYDVKM. The CDR3 sequence: CASSLGHLYEQYF. DNA for the CDR3: TGTGCCAGCAGTCTAGGACACCTCTACGAGCAGTACTTC.

This chain links TRBV11-3 with TRBJ2-5; D may be TRBD2 (6 bases). Germline V gene data show CDR1 as SGHNT and CDR2 as YENEEA. This CDR3 region has 14 residues. V was shortened by 3 bases and J by 5 bases, with 13 bases between the two germline ends. The CDR3 loop is CASSFRGAGETQYF. In DNA, the CDR3 is TGTGCCAGCAGCTTTCGTGGGGCGGGGGAGACCCAGTACTTC.

The sample holds one count of this clone. The CDR3 region has the DNA TGCGCCAGCAGCCCGAGACAGGGAGAAACTGAAGCTTTCTTT. It translates to CASSPRQGETEAFF. This chain connects TRBV4-1 to TRBJ1-1; 7 nucleotides match TRBD1. The ends lost 4 bases at V and 5 bases at J; junction bases unmatched: 7. The CDR3 runs to 14 residues. Germline loops: CDR1 MGHRA, CDR2 YSYEKL.

V and J are TRBV28 and TRBJ2-7, with D maybe TRBD1 (5 bases). The V and J ends lost 1 base and 6 bases respectively, with 10 bases between them. Germline assignment: CDR1 MDHEN and CDR2 SYDVKM. The CDR3 is 13 amino acids. CDR3 nucleotide sequence: TGTGCCAGCAGTTTATTGCATCAGGGCGAGCAGTACTTC. Amino acids: CASSLLHQGEQYF.

CDR3 DNA: TGCGCCAGCAGCTTGGCCTTGGGTTCGGGGGAGACCCAGTACTTC. Translation: CASSLALGSGETQYF. The V and J genes are TRBV5-1 and TRBJ2-5; maybe TRBD2 (5 bases). V was cut by 0 bases and J by 5 bases, with 14 bases left in between. The CDR3 has 15 amino acids. Germline lookup yields CDR1 SGHRS and CDR2 YFSETQ. Supplemented by reference TRBV5-1 and TRBJ2-5, the full variable domain reads KAGVTQTPRYLIKTRGQQVTLSCSPISGHRSVSWYQQTPGQGLQFLFEYFSETQRNKGNFPGRFSGRQFSNSRSEMNVSTLELGDSALYLCASSLALGSGETQYFGPGTRLLVL.

This sequence joins TRBV28 and TRBJ2-7, with D tentatively TRBD1 (5 bases). The CDR3 is 13 amino acids. V gave up 3 bases and J gave up 6 bases, with 12 bases separating them. CDR1 is MDHEN and CDR2 is SYDVKM in the germline V gene. Here the CDR3 reads CASSLGPYSEQYF. The CDR3 DNA reads as TGTGCCAGCAGTTTGGGGCCCTATTCCGAGCAGTACTTC.

The rearrangement uses TRBV30 and TRBJ2-5; no definite D call. Germline CDR1 reads GTSNPN; CDR2 reads SVGIG (reference sequence). The CDR3 has 11 amino acids. Trimming left V 5 bases short and J 4 bases short, with 8 bases between. CDR3 residues: CAWGSIETQYF. As DNA, the CDR3 is TGTGCCTGGGGCTCTATAGAGACCCAGTACTTC. Full variable domain (missing parts from reference TRBV30 and TRBJ2-5): SQTIHQWPATLVQPVGSPLSLECTVEGTSNPNLYWYRQAAGRGLQLLFYSVGIGQISSEVPQNLSASRPQDRQFILSSKKLLLSDSGFYLCAWGSIETQYFGPGTRLLVL.

The gene calls are TRBV6-5 and TRBJ2-7; perhaps TRBD1 as D (5 bases). V gave up 5 bases and J gave up 2 bases, with 13 bases separating them. Germline CDR1 MNHEY, CDR2 SVGAGI. The CDR3 is 14 residues long. The CDR3 region is CASSRAGITYEQYF. The CDR3 DNA is TGTGCCAGCAGTAGGGCAGGGATCACCTACGAGCAGTACTTC.

The chain employs TRBV5-3 and TRBJ2-7, with D tentatively TRBD1 (6 bases). TRBV5-3 is designated an ORF whose function remains uncertain. The germline V and J ends were trimmed by 1 base and 2 bases, with 10 bases remaining between them. CDR3 size: 14 residues. CDR3 in amino acids: CARSLTGTPYEQYF. As DNA, the CDR3 is TGTGCCAGAAGCTTGACAGGGACCCCCTACGAGCAGTACTTC.